The T cell receptor gamma chain described here comes from a study of Vδ1+ human thymocytes. General study results and limits: TRD repertoires were essentially private, unlike widely shared TRG clonotypes. In the thymus, TRG and TRD repertoires looked highly polyclonal with Gaussian CDR3 lengths.

Extracted RNA was reverse transcribed into cDNA. Pooled V-gene forward primers with one constant-region reverse primer generated the CDR3 amplicons by multiplex PCR. TCRdb reapplied CATT to the multiplex PCR reads. The table lists about 11,000 gamma-chain clones, around 40% of them singletons. The CDR3 runs to 12 residues. After removal of 3 bases from V and 6 bases from J, the junction contained 5 bases not matched to a gene. Germline V gene sequence: CDR1 GITISATS, CDR2 ISYDGTV (reference sequence). Between about 97% and 99.6% of sorted thymocytes were Vdelta1+. A remark on this clone: Its antigen remains unidentified.

The sequence came from a boy in the first two years of life who had congenital heart surgery. The chain carries TRGV9 and TRGJ1 or TRGJ2. Sequenced sample: Vdelta1+ gamma-delta thymocytes from the thymus. The subset here: FACS-sorted CD3+ TCRalphabeta- TCRVdelta1+ TCRVdelta2- thymocytes. CDR3 loop: CALWETSYKKLF. In DNA, the CDR3 is TGTGCCTTGTGGGAGACCTCTTATAAGAAACTCTTT.